These 4 T cell receptor beta chains were sequenced from one sample in a study of T cell changes during pregnancy in multiple sclerosis. Profiling relied on immunoSEQ multiplex PCR, and the TCRdb table lists in-frame clones only, not all of them. The sample comprises about 40,000 clones, about 92% of which are singletons, and 13% rests with the top ten. The material was CD8+ T cells from peripheral blood mononuclear cells, obtained in the first trimester of pregnancy. The origin of the receptors is a female donor with multiple sclerosis, enrolled in a pregnancy study.

The rearrangement links TRBV13 to TRBJ1-2; 7 bases match TRBD1. Per the germline V gene, CDR1 is PRHDT and CDR2 is FYEKMQ (reference sequence). The CDR3 covers 14 residues. Trimming at V came to 1 base and at J to 6 bases, leaving 5 bases not matched to a gene. CDR3 protein: CASSLVSGTDGYTF. For the CDR3, the DNA is TGTGCCAGCAGCTTAGTGTCCGGGACAGATGGCTACACCTTC.

The chain links TRBV13 to TRBJ2-3, with 8 bases identical to TRBD1. Germline V CDR1 and CDR2: PRHDT, FYEKMQ (reference sequence). Unmatched junction bases numbered 12, after V lost 3 bases and J lost 7 bases. The CDR3 loop spans 16 amino acids. CDR3 DNA: TGTGCCAGCAGCTTGGAGACAGGGGATGGGTCAAATACGCAGTATTTT. Protein product: CASSLETGDGSNTQYF.

This clone appeared once. This chain links TRBV7-3 with TRBJ2-3; 7 bases align to TRBD2. The CDR3 has 15 amino acids. Germline trimming cut 5 bases from V and 4 bases from J; bases unmatched to any gene: 9. CDR1 and CDR2 (germline): SGHTA, FQGTGA. CDR3 sequence: CASSALRGESDTQYF. CDR3 nucleotides: TGTGCCAGCAGCGCCCTTCGGGGGGAGTCAGATACGCAGTATTTT.

The chain links TRBV9 to TRBJ2-7; no definite D call. Germline assignment: CDR1 SGDLS and CDR2 YYNGEE. This CDR3 comprises 14 residues. The V and J ends lost 3 bases and 6 bases respectively, with 16 bases between them. The CDR3 DNA follows: TGTGCCAGCAGCGACGGTACCATCTCGAGCGAGCAGTACTTC. Protein product: CASSDGTISSEQYF. Full variable domain (rest looked up from reference TRBV9 and TRBJ2-7): DSGVTQTPKHLITATGQRVTLRCSPRSGDLSVYWYQQSLDQGLQFLIQYYNGEERAKGNILERFSAQQFPDLHSELNLSSLELGDSALYFCASSDGTISSEQYFGPGTRLTVT.